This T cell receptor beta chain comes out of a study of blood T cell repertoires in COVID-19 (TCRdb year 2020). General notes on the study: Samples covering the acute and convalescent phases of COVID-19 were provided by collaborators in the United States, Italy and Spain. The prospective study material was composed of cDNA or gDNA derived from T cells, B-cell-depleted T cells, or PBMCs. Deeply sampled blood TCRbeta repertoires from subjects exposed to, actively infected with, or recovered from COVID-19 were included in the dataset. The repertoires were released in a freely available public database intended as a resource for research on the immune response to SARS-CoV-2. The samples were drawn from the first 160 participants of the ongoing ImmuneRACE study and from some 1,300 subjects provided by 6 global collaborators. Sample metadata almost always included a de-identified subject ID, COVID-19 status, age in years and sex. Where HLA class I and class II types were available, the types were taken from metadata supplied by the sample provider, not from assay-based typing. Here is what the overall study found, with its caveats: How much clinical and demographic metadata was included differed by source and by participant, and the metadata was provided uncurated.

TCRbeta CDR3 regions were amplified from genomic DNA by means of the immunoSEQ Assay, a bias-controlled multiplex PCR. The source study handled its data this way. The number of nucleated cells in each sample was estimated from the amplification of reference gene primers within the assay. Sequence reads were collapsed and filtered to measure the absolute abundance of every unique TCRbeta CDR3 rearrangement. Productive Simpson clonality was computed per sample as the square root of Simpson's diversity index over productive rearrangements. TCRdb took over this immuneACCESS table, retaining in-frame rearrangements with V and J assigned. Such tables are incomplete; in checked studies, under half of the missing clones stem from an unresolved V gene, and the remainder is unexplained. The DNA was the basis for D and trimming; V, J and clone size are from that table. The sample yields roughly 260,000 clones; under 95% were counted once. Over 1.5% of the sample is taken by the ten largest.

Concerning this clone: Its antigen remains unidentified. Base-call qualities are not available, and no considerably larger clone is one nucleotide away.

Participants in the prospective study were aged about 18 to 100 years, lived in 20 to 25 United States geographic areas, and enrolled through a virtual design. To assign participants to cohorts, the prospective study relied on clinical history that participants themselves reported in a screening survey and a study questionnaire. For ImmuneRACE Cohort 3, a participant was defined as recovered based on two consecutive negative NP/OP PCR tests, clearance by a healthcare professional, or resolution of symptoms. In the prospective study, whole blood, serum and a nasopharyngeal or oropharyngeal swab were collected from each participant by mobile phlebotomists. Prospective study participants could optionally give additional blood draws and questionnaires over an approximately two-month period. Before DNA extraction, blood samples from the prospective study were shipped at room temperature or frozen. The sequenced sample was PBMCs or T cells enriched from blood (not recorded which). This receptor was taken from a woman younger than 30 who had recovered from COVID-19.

The DNA reads as follows: TGTGCCAGCAGCACCAGCTCCTACAATGAGCAGTTCTTC. Translated, this gives CASSTSSYNEQFF. The receptor chain draws on TRBV7-3 and TRBJ2-1, with the D gene too uncertain to name. According to the germline V gene, CDR1 reads SGHTA and CDR2 reads FQGTGA. The CDR3, cysteine through phenylalanine, is 13 amino acids long. This entry keeps only the CDR3 DNA: 39 bases, framed from base 1. V is cut by 5 bases and J by 0 bases, and the space between the germline ends is 5 bases.